The rows below give T cell receptor beta chains drawn from one sample of a study of T-cell reconstitution after alpha-beta-depleted transplantation in children. TCRdb re-derived calls from the PCR reads in MiXCR, one entry per CDR3 protein. The top ten hold about 26% of the sample, which has more than 40,000 distinct CDR3 sequences, about 10% seen once. Sequences were derived from PBMCs, mostly from graft donor cells, sampled 60 days after TCRalphabeta/CD19-depleted stem cell transplant. The source of these receptors is a male patient between 2 and 15 years old who had a stem cell transplant for chronic granulomatous disease, so the T cells may come from the graft donor. The CDR3 runs from the conserved cysteine through the conserved F or W. A D gene is named only where the DNA matches it firmly. Clone sizes are given selectively: once, few, many, or a class where the clone is expanded.

j_call: TRBJ2-3
d_call: .
v_call: TRBV5-1
clone_size: many
cdr3_nt: TGCGCCAGCAGCCCCGAGAGCCCAGATACGCAGTATTTT
cdr3_aa: CASSPESPDTQYF

j_call: TRBJ2-1
d_call: TRBD2
v_call: TRBV12-3/TRBV12-4
clone_size: .
cdr3_nt: TGTGCCAGCAGTTTAGGCGTGGGAACTAGCGGTCTCTCCTACAATGAGCAGTTCTTC
cdr3_aa: CASSLGVGTSGLSYNEQFF

j_call: TRBJ2-1
d_call: .
v_call: TRBV29-1
clone_size: many
cdr3_nt: TGCAGCTCAGACAGTCGAAGCTCCTACAATGAGCAGTTCTTC
cdr3_aa: CSSDSRSSYNEQFF

j_call: TRBJ1-2
d_call: .
v_call: TRBV3-1
clone_size: few
cdr3_nt: TGTGCCAGCAGCCAATACGGGATTGCTATTGGCTACACCTTC
cdr3_aa: CASSQYGIAIGYTF

j_call: TRBJ2-3
d_call: TRBD2
v_call: TRBV28
clone_size: many
cdr3_nt: TGTGCCAGCAGCTCCAGCGGGAGCAGCCCAGATACGCAGTATTTT
cdr3_aa: CASSSSGSSPDTQYF

j_call: TRBJ2-3
d_call: .
v_call: TRBV13
clone_size: .
cdr3_nt: TGTGCCAGCAGCAAACAGGGATCCCCCACAGATACGCAGTATTTT
cdr3_aa: CASSKQGSPTDTQYF

j_call: TRBJ2-7
d_call: .
v_call: TRBV3-1
clone_size: many
cdr3_nt: TGTGCCAGCAGCCAAGGGTACGAGCAGTACTTC
cdr3_aa: CASSQGYEQYF

j_call: TRBJ1-2
d_call: .
v_call: TRBV4-1
clone_size: many
cdr3_nt: TGCGCCAGCAGCCAAGATCGGCATCAGAGTTTACTTAACTATGGCTACACCTTC
cdr3_aa: CASSQDRHQSLLNYGYTF

j_call: TRBJ2-7
d_call: TRBD2
v_call: TRBV9
clone_size: .
cdr3_nt: TGTGCCAGCAGCCCCGTTCCGGGACTAGTCCACGAGCAGTACTTC
cdr3_aa: CASSPVPGLVHEQYF

j_call: TRBJ2-3
d_call: TRBD2
v_call: TRBV7-6
clone_size: .
cdr3_nt: TGTGCCAGCAGCTTAGCTGTTAGGGCAGGACCGCGACTAGCGGGAGGTTGGGCCACAGATACGCAGTATTTT
cdr3_aa: CASSLAVRAGPRLAGGWATDTQYF

j_call: TRBJ2-7
d_call: TRBD1
v_call: TRBV3-1
clone_size: many
cdr3_nt: TGTGCCAGCAGCCAAGAGGGACAGGTGCAGTACTTC
cdr3_aa: CASSQEGQVQYF

j_call: TRBJ2-1
d_call: TRBD2
v_call: TRBV12-3/TRBV12-4
clone_size: many
cdr3_nt: TGTGCCAGCAGCCATAGAAGCGGGAGTGATTACAATGAGCAGTTCTTC
cdr3_aa: CASSHRSGSDYNEQFF

j_call: TRBJ1-1
d_call: .
v_call: TRBV12-3/TRBV12-4
clone_size: many
cdr3_nt: TGTGCCAGCAGTTCCCAGGGCCTGAACACTGAAGCTTTCTTT
cdr3_aa: CASSSQGLNTEAFF

j_call: TRBJ2-1
d_call: TRBD2
v_call: TRBV11-2
clone_size: .
cdr3_nt: TGTGCCAGCAGCTTAGACAGCGGGAGACCCTACAATGAGCAGTTCTTC
cdr3_aa: CASSLDSGRPYNEQFF

j_call: TRBJ1-2
d_call: TRBD1
v_call: TRBV5-1
clone_size: many
cdr3_nt: TGCGCCAGCAGCTCACGACAGGGTGACGTCTATGGCTACACCTTC
cdr3_aa: CASSSRQGDVYGYTF

j_call: TRBJ2-3
d_call: .
v_call: TRBV14
clone_size: .
cdr3_nt: TGTGCCAGCAGCCAAGATCACAGGGCCGGGGGAACAGATACGCAGTATTTT
cdr3_aa: CASSQDHRAGGTDTQYF

j_call: TRBJ2-1
d_call: TRBD2
v_call: TRBV19
clone_size: many
cdr3_nt: TGTGCCAGTAGTCGGGCTAGCGGGAGAGGTTACAATGAGCAGTTCTTC
cdr3_aa: CASSRASGRGYNEQFF

j_call: TRBJ1-1
d_call: .
v_call: TRBV18
clone_size: many
cdr3_nt: TGTGCCAGCTCACCGTCGGGTGGGGAGGCCACTGAAGCTTTCTTT
cdr3_aa: CASSPSGGEATEAFF

j_call: TRBJ2-2
d_call: .
v_call: TRBV6-2/TRBV6-3
clone_size: few
cdr3_nt: TGTGCCAGCAGTTACGGACGGCTAGTAGGCACCGGGGAGCTGTTTTTT
cdr3_aa: CASSYGRLVGTGELFF

j_call: TRBJ2-2
d_call: .
v_call: TRBV11-2
clone_size: many
cdr3_nt: TGTGCCAGCAGCCCTACCCCCCTAGCGACCGGGGGCGCCGGGGAGCTGTTTTTT
cdr3_aa: CASSPTPLATGGAGELFF

j_call: TRBJ2-7
d_call: TRBD2
v_call: TRBV10-1
clone_size: many
cdr3_nt: TGCGCCAGCAGCGTTAAAGCGGGACACGAGCAGTACTTC
cdr3_aa: CASSVKAGHEQYF

j_call: TRBJ2-5
d_call: TRBD2
v_call: TRBV20-1
clone_size: many
cdr3_nt: TGCAGTGCTAGCGGGGGGGGAGAGACCCAGTACTTC
cdr3_aa: CSASGGGETQYF

j_call: TRBJ1-2
d_call: TRBD1
v_call: TRBV6-5
clone_size: few
cdr3_nt: TGTGCCAGCAGTTACTCCCCGGGACAGGGGGTTCGAGGCTACACCTTC
cdr3_aa: CASSYSPGQGVRGYTF

j_call: TRBJ2-3
d_call: .
v_call: TRBV7-2
clone_size: many
cdr3_nt: TGTGCCAGCAGCCGCATGAGCCCGGGCACAGATACGCAGTATTTT
cdr3_aa: CASSRMSPGTDTQYF

j_call: TRBJ2-1
d_call: TRBD2
v_call: TRBV9
clone_size: many
cdr3_nt: TGTGCCAGCAGCGTAGATGGACTAGCGGGAGTAAAGAATGAGCAGTTCTTC
cdr3_aa: CASSVDGLAGVKNEQFF

j_call: TRBJ2-5
d_call: .
v_call: TRBV20-1
clone_size: many
cdr3_nt: TGCAGTGCGAGTACTGATGGACATACGCAAGAGACCCAGTACTTC
cdr3_aa: CSASTDGHTQETQYF

j_call: TRBJ2-7
d_call: TRBD1
v_call: TRBV20-1
clone_size: many
cdr3_nt: TGCAGTGCTCCACGACAGGGGGGCAGGATCCACGAGCAGTACTTC
cdr3_aa: CSAPRQGGRIHEQYF

j_call: TRBJ2-1
d_call: .
v_call: TRBV4-2
clone_size: many
cdr3_nt: TGTGCCAGCAGCCAACTGGCGGAGTCCTACAATGAGCAGTTCTTC
cdr3_aa: CASSQLAESYNEQFF

j_call: TRBJ2-1
d_call: TRBD2
v_call: TRBV20-1
clone_size: .
cdr3_nt: TGCTGTGCTAGATTCCCCGGGACTAGCCGCTCCTACAATGAGCAGTTCTTC
cdr3_aa: CCARFPGTSRSYNEQFF

j_call: TRBJ2-1
d_call: .
v_call: TRBV15
clone_size: many
cdr3_nt: TGTGCCACCAGCAGAGATCTAGCCCTGAATGAGCAGTTCTTC
cdr3_aa: CATSRDLALNEQFF

j_call: TRBJ2-5
d_call: TRBD2
v_call: TRBV20-1
clone_size: .
cdr3_nt: TGCAGTGCTGATCGTCGGGCCTCGGGGGGGGAGACCCAGTACTTC
cdr3_aa: CSADRRASGGETQYF

j_call: TRBJ2-7
d_call: .
v_call: TRBV27
clone_size: many
cdr3_nt: TGTGCCAGCAGTTTAAATGGCGGGGTGAGCTCCTACGAGCAGTACTTC
cdr3_aa: CASSLNGGVSSYEQYF

j_call: TRBJ2-1
d_call: TRBD1
v_call: TRBV5-8
clone_size: many
cdr3_nt: TGTGCCAGCAGCTGGGGGCCAGACAGGGCCGATGAGCAGTTCTTC
cdr3_aa: CASSWGPDRADEQFF

j_call: TRBJ2-1
d_call: .
v_call: TRBV7-2
clone_size: medium-sized
cdr3_nt: TGTGCCAGCAGCTTAGCCACGGGCCGATTTCTATACAATGAGCAGTTCTTC
cdr3_aa: CASSLATGRFLYNEQFF

j_call: TRBJ2-2
d_call: .
v_call: TRBV27
clone_size: many
cdr3_nt: TGTGCCAGCAGCCCCATGGGCCCCACCGGGGAGCTGTTTTTT
cdr3_aa: CASSPMGPTGELFF

j_call: TRBJ2-4
d_call: .
v_call: TRBV2
clone_size: .
cdr3_nt: TGTGCCAGCAGTGCGGGGCCCGCCAAAAACATTCAGTACTTC
cdr3_aa: CASSAGPAKNIQYF

j_call: TRBJ2-3
d_call: .
v_call: TRBV18
clone_size: .
cdr3_nt: TGTGCCAGCTCACCACCGAATCCTTGGGGAGGCGCAGATACGCAGTATTTT
cdr3_aa: CASSPPNPWGGADTQYF

j_call: TRBJ2-1
d_call: TRBD1
v_call: TRBV28
clone_size: many
cdr3_nt: TGTGCCAGCAGAAATGACAGGGTCAATGAGCAGTTCTTC
cdr3_aa: CASRNDRVNEQFF

j_call: TRBJ2-7
d_call: TRBD2
v_call: TRBV4-1
clone_size: few
cdr3_nt: TGCGCCAGCAGCCTCGCGACTAGCGGGAGGGCCGGGCGCAACGAGCAGTACTTC
cdr3_aa: CASSLATSGRAGRNEQYF

j_call: TRBJ1-1
d_call: .
v_call: TRBV20-1
clone_size: few
cdr3_nt: TGCAGTGCTAGCCAGGGGTTGCAGACTGAAGCTTTCTTT
cdr3_aa: CSASQGLQTEAFF